This section outlines one T cell receptor (beta chain) sequence together with its context. Its antigen has not been determined. One end of the junction fails to match germline, which may point to a read error. The data originate from a study of blood T cells in healthy people across ages (dated by TCRdb to between 2015 and 2017). About the full investigation: Template switching captured roughly one uniquely barcoded TCR beta cDNA molecule per two T cells in model experiments. Age-related changes in TCR beta repertoire diversity were measured in the study by deep sequencing normalized with unique cDNA molecular identifiers. The donors were split into four age groups: young (average 16 years), middle-aged (more than 35), aged (roughly 68) and long-lived (under 90). For two donors (one aged 18 to 30 and one aged 80 or older), the study analyzed two additional independent replicas of 1 million unique cDNA reads from the same blood draw. Donors of different ages were randomly distributed across sequencing lanes to avoid experimental bias. Points the paper makes about the study in general: The percentage of naive T cells measured by flow cytometry correlated strongly with observed TCR beta diversity. Observed TCR beta diversity per million T cells fell roughly linearly with age, and a significant reduction was already apparent by age about 38. Conclusive comparison of naive and antigen-experienced compartments was prevented by the profiling of bulk unsorted PBMCs. Donor CMV infection status was unknown, potentially confounding age-related changes in expanded clonotypes. Total diversity estimates from one million sequenced T cells were considered lower bounds and underestimates. Compared with the aged group, the long-lived group had more naive CD4+ T cells, fewer expanded clones and increased TCR diversity, suggesting age selection.

The donors were some 36 Caucasian individuals from Russia, aged roughly 6 to 90 years, who were systemically healthy. Each donor gave around 9.9 milliliters of peripheral blood, collected into EDTA-treated Vacutainer tubes. PBMCs were isolated by Ficoll-Paque density-gradient centrifugation, with at least 6 million obtained per sample. Trizol reagent was used to extract total RNA from the PBMCs, yielding at least 6 micrograms per sample. For every donor, flow cytometry on a PBMC aliquot measured the percentage of naive CD45RAhigh/CD27high T cells. Library creation used 5' RACE. TCRdb records Illumina HiSeq 2500 as the sequencer. A second PCR of about 7 to 12 cycles was performed with a sample-barcoded 5' primer and a J-beta primer mix. A template-switch 5' adaptor carrying 12 random nucleotides introduced a unique molecular identifier onto each TCR beta cDNA molecule. Each sample yielded at least 2.5 million CDR3-containing paired-end reads. First-strand cDNA was synthesized from all RNA with the Mint cDNA synthesis kit, primed by a TRBC-specific oligonucleotide. Following uracil-DNA glycosylase treatment, a first 18-cycle PCR with universal primers M1SS and BC2_uni_R was performed on all cDNA. The published analysis was carried out like this. Normalization of each sample was performed by random selection of 1 million high-quality reads, each carrying a distinct molecular identifier. Reads with shared molecular identifiers were discarded instead of being binned into consensus sequences. MiTCR, with a Q25 quality threshold and the strictest error-elimination algorithm, was used for CDR3 identification, clonotype clustering and error correction. A nonparametric unseen species model with Euler transformation was used to estimate a lower bound on total TCR beta diversity. TCRdb cleaned the public reads at Q25 with fastp, built clones with MiXCR and kept in-frame beta chains. Here each entry gathers all rows of one CDR3 protein and keeps the most common genes and DNA. It is TCRdb's table, rather than the study itself, that gives the V and J calls and clone size. In all, the sample holds some 780,000 distinct CDR3 sequences, and 45% to 70% of those were seen once. Together, the top ten hold 20% to 30% of the sample.

Counted from cysteine to phenylalanine, this CDR3 has 13 amino acids. Only the CDR3 DNA stays, 39 bases, in frame from base 1. As encoded in the germline V gene, CDR1 is SQVTM while CDR2 is ANQGSEA. The sample comprised blood. The chain links TRBV29-1 with TRBJ1-2, with 9 bases aligning to TRBD1. This clonotype was sampled from a man aged 35 to 55 in good health. CDR3 region: CSVDAGTGNGYTF. The nucleotide sequence reads TGCAGCGTTGATGCCGGGACAGGGAATGGCTACACTTTC.